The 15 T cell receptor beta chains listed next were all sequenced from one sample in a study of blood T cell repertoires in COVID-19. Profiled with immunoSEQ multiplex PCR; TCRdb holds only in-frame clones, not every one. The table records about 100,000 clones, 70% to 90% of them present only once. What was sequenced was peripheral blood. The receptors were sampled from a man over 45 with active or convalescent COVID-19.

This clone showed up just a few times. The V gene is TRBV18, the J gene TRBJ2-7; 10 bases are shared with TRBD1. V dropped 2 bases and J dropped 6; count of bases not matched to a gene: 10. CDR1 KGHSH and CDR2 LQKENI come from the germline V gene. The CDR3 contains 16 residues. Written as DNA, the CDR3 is TGTGCCAGCTCACCAAATAGTGGACAGGGGGTTAGCGAGCAGTACTTC. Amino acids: CASSPNSGQGVSEQYF.

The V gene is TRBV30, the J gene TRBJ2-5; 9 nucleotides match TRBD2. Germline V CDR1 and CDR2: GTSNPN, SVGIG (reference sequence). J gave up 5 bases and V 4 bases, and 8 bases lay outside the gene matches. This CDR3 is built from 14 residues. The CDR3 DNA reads TGTGCCTGGATTGTGACTAGCGGCCCGGAGACCCAGTACTTC. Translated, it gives CAWIVTSGPETQYF.

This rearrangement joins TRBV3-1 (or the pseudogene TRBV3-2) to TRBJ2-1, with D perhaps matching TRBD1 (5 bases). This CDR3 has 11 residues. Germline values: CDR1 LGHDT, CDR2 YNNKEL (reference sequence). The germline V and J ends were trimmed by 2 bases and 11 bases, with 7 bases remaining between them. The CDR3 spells CASSQSGKQFF. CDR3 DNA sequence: TGTGCCAGCAGCCAATCAGGGAAGCAGTTCTTC.

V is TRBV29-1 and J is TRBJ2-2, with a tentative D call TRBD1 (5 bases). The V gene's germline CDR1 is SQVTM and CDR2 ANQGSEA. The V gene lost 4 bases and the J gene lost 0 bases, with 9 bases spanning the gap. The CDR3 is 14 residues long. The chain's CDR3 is CSVARQTNTGELFF. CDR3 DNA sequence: TGCAGCGTTGCCCGACAGACGAACACCGGGGAGCTGTTTTTT.

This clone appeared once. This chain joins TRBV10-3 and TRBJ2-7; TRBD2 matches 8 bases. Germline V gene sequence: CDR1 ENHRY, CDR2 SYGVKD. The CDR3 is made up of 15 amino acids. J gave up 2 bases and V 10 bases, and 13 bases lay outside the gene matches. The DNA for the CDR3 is TGTGCCACCCACCACCCACTAGCGGAACCCTACGAGCAGTACTTC. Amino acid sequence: CATHHPLAEPYEQYF.

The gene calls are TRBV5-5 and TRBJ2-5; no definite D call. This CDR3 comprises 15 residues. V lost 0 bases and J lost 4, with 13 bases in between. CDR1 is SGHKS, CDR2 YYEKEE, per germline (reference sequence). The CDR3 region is CASSLELRKRETQYF. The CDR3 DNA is TGTGCCAGCAGCTTGGAGCTTCGAAAGCGAGAGACCCAGTACTTC.

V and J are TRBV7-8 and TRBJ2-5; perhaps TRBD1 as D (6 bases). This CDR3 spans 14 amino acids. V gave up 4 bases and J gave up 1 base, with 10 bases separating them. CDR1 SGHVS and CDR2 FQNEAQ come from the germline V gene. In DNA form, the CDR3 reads TGTGCCAGCAGCTACCGGACAGTCCAAGAGACCCAGTACTTC. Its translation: CASSYRTVQETQYF.

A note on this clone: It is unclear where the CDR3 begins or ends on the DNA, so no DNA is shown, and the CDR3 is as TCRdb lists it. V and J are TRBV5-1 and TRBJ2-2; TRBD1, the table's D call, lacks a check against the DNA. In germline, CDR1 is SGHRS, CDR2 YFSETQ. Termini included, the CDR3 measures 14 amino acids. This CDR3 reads CASSSGFGAGELFF.

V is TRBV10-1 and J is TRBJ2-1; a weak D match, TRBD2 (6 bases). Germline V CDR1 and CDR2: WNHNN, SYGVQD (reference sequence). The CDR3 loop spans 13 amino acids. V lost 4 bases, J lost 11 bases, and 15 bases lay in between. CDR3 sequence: CASSGYNREQQFF. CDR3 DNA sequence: TGCGCCAGCAGTGGATACAACCGGGAGCAGCAGTTCTTC.

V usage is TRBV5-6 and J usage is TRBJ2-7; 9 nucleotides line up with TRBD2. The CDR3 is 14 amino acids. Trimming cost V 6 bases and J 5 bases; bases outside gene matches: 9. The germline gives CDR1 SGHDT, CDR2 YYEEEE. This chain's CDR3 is CASTTGTSIHEQYF. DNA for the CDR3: TGTGCCAGCACCACCGGGACTAGCATCCACGAGCAGTACTTC.

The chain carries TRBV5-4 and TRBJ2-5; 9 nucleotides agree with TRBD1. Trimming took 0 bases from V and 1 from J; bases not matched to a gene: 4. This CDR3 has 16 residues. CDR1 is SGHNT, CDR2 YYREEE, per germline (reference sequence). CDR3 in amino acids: CASSLAGTGPQETQYF. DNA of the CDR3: TGTGCCAGCAGCTTGGCCGGGACAGGGCCCCAAGAGACCCAGTACTTC.

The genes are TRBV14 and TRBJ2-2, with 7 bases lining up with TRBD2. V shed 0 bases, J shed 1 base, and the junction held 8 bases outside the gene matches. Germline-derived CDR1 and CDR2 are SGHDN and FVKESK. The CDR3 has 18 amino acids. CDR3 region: CASSQEETLAVNTGELFF. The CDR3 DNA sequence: TGTGCCAGCAGCCAAGAGGAGACCCTAGCGGTGAACACCGGGGAGCTGTTTTTT. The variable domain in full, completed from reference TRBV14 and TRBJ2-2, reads EAGVTQFPSHSVIEKGQTVTLRCDPISGHDNLYWYRRVMGKEIKFLLHFVKESKQDESGMPNNRFLAERTGGTYSTLKVQPAELEDSGVYFCASSQEETLAVNTGELFFGEGSRLTVL.

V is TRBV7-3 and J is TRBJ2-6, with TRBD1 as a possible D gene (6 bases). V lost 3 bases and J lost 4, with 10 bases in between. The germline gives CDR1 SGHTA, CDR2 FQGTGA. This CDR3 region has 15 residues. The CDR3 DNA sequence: TGTGCCAGCAGCTTCGGACAGAGGGGGGCCAACGTCCTGACTTTC. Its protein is CASSFGQRGANVLTF. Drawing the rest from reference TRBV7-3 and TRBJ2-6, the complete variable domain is GAGVSQTPSNKVTEKGKYVELRCDPISGHTALYWYRQSLGQGPEFLIYFQGTGAADDSGLPNDRFFAVRPEGSVSTLKIQRTERGDSAVYLCASSFGQRGANVLTFGAGSRLTVL.

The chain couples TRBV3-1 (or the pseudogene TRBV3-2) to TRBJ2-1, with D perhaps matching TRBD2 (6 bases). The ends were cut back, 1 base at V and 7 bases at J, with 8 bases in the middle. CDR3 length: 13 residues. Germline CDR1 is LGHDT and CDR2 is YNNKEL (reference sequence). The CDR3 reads CASSQAGVNEQFF. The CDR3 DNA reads TGTGCCAGCAGCCAAGCGGGAGTAAATGAGCAGTTCTTC.

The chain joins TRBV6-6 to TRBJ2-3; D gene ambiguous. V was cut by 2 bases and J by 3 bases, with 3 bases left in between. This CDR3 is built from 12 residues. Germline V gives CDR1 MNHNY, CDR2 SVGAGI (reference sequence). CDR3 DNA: TGTGCCAGCAGTTACGAGACAGATACGCAGTATTTT. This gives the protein CASSYETDTQYF.